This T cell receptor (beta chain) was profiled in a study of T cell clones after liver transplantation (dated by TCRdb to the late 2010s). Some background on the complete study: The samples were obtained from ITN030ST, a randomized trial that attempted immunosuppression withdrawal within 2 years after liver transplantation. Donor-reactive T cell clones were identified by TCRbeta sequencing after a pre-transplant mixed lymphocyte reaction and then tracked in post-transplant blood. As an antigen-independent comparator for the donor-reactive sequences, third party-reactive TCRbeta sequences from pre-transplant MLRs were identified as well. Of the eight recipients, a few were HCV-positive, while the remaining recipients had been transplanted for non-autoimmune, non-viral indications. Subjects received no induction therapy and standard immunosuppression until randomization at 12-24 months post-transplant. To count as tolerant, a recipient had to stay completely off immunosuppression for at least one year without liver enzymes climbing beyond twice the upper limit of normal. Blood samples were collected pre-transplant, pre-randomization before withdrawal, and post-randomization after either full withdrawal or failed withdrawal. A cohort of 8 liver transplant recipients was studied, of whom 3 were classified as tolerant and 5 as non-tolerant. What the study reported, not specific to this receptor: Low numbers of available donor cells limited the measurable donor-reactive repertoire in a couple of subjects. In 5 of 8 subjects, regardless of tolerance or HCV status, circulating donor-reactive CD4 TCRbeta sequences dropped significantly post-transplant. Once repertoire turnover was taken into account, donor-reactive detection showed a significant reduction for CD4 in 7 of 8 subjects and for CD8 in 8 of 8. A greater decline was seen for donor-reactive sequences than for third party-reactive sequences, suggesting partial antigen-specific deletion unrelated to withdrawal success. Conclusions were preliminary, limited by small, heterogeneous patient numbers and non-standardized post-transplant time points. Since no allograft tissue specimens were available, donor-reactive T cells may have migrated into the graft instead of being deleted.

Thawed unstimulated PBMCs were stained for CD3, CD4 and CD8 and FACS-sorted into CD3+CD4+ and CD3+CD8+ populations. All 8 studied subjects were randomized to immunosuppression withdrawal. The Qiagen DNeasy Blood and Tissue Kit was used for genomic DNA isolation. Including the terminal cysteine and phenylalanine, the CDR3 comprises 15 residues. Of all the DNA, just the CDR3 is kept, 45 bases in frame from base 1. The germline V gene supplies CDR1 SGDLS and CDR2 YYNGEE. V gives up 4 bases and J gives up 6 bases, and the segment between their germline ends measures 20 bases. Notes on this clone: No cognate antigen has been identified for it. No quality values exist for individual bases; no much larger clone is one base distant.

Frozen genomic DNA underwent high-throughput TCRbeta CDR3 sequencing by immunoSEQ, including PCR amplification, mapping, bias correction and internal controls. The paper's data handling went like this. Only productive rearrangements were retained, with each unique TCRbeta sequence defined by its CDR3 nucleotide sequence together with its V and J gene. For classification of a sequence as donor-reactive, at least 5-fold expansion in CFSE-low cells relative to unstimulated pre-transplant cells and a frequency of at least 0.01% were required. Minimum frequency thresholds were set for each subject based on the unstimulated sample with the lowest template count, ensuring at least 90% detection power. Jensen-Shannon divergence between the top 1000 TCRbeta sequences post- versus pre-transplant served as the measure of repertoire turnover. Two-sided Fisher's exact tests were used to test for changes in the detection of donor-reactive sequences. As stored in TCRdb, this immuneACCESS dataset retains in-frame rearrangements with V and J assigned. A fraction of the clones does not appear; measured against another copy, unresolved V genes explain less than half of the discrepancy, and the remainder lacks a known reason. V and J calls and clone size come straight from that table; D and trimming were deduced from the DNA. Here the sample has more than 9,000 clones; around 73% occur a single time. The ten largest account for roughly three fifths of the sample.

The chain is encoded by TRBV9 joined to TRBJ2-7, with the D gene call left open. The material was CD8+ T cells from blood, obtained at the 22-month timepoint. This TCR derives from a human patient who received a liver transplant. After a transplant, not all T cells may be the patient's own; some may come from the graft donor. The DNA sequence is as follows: TGTGCCAGCAGCTCTGGGATGGCGTTAGGCGGCGAGCAGTACTTC. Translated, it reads CASSSGMALGGEQYF.